The rows below give T cell receptor beta chains drawn from one sample of a study of blood T cell repertoires in COVID-19. Assay used: immunoSEQ multiplex PCR; TCRdb lists only in-frame clones, some missing. Of approximately 250,000 clones in the sample, around 83% were seen once. Material: peripheral blood. Every receptor here comes from a woman aged 50 to 60 with acute or convalescent COVID-19. CDR3s include the opening cysteine and the closing phenylalanine or tryptophan. The D gene is left open where the match is weak. Expanded clones get a size class; other rows say once, few or many, or leave the size out.

abundance	v_gene	j_gene	d_gene	CDR3aa	CDR3nt
-	TRBV5-1	TRBJ2-2	-	CASSPSGTYNTGELFF	TGCGCCAGCAGCCCCTCCGGGACATACAACACCGGGGAGCTGTTTTTT
-	TRBV10-1	TRBJ2-1	TRBD2	CASRGLAGYNEQFF	TGCGCCAGCAGGGGACTAGCGGGGTACAATGAGCAGTTCTTC
many	TRBV19	TRBJ2-5	TRBD1	CASSIGQGAETQYF	TGTGCCAGTAGCATCGGACAGGGGGCAGAGACCCAGTACTTC
-	TRBV12-3/TRBV12-4	TRBJ1-5	-	CASSSLENQPQHF	TGTGCCAGCAGTTCGTTAGAGAATCAGCCCCAGCATTTT
-	TRBV15	TRBJ1-5	TRBD1	CATRTGYSNQPQHF	TGTGCCACCAGGACAGGGTATAGCAATCAGCCCCAGCATTTT
once	TRBV30	TRBJ2-1	TRBD2	CAWSVRREFRFF	TGTGCCTGGAGTGTACGGCGGGAGTTTAGGTTCTTC
-	TRBV19	TRBJ1-2	-	CASTPEGPQGTYGYTF	TGTGCCAGTACCCCCGAAGGGCCCCAGGGTACCTATGGCTACACCTTC
-	TRBV6-2/TRBV6-3	TRBJ1-2	TRBD1	CASSTGTGDYGYTF	TGTGCCAGCAGTACCGGGACAGGGGACTATGGCTACACCTTC
-	TRBV7-9	TRBJ1-6	-	CASSLNIAPYNSPLHF	TGTGCCAGCAGCTTAAACATAGCCCCCTATAATTCACCCCTCCACTTT
-	TRBV5-4	TRBJ1-5	-	CASPGIPQHF	TGTGCCAGCCCCGGGATACCCCAGCATTTT
once	TRBV4-3	TRBJ1-1	-	CASSQDRGTEAFF	TGCGCCAGCAGCCAAGACAGGGGCACTGAAGCTTTCTTT
-	TRBV9	TRBJ2-3	-	CASSVEPSDTQYF	TGTGCCAGCAGCGTAGAGCCCTCAGATACGCAGTATTTT
-	TRBV5-1	TRBJ2-7	TRBD1	CASSPDRGYEQYF	TGCGCCAGCAGCCCGGACAGGGGCTACGAGCAGTACTTC
-	TRBV19	TRBJ1-6	-	CASSPSGVSYNSPLHF	TGTGCCAGTAGTCCGTCGGGGGTCTCCTATAATTCACCCCTCCACTTT
-	TRBV30	TRBJ1-5	-	CAWGRRGLPDQPQHF	TGTGCCTGGGGGAGAAGGGGACTACCAGATCAGCCCCAGCATTTT
-	TRBV9	TRBJ1-6	TRBD1	CASSSSGTVNSPLHF	TGTGCCAGCAGCTCCTCCGGGACAGTTAATTCACCCCTCCACTTT
-	TRBV30	TRBJ2-5	TRBD2	CACHRTVAMTSGGNQETQYF	TGTGCCTGCCACCGAACCGTGGCGATGACTAGCGGGGGGAATCAAGAGACCCAGTACTTC
once	TRBV7-9	TRBJ2-5	TRBD2	CASSSPGTSAETQYF	TGTGCCAGCAGTTCGCCCGGGACTAGTGCAGAGACCCAGTACTTC
-	TRBV4-3	TRBJ2-2	TRBD2	CASSRRAGGNTGELFF	TGCGCCAGCAGCCGCCGAGCGGGGGGGAACACCGGGGAGCTGTTTTTT
-	TRBV10-3	TRBJ2-7	TRBD2	CAISPMTSGRADEQYF	TGTGCCATCAGTCCTATGACTAGCGGGAGGGCCGACGAGCAGTACTTC
few	TRBV19	TRBJ1-5	-	CASSTDRASGAQHF	TGTGCCAGTAGTACAGACCGGGCCAGCGGGGCCCAGCATTTT
-	TRBV5-6	TRBJ1-4	-	CASSLGTDDEKLFF	TGTGCCAGCAGCTTGGGGACAGATGATGAAAAACTGTTTTTT
-	TRBV2	TRBJ1-6	-	CASSEMGKNSPLHF	TGTGCCAGCAGTGAAATGGGCAAAAATTCACCCCTCCACTTT
-	TRBV11-2	TRBJ1-2	TRBD1	CASSERTGGGGYTF	TGTGCCAGCAGTGAGCGGACAGGGGGCGGAGGCTACACCTTC
-	TRBV9	TRBJ2-1	-	CASSKAQGSYNEQFF	TGTGCCAGCAGCAAAGCCCAGGGGAGCTACAATGAGCAGTTCTTC
-	TRBV28	TRBJ1-1	-	CASSLLLPRTEAFF	TGTGCCAGCAGTTTGCTGCTCCCGAGGACTGAAGCTTTCTTT
-	TRBV4-2	TRBJ2-1	TRBD1	CASSQQDRGDNEQFF	TGTGCCAGCAGCCAACAGGACAGGGGGGACAATGAGCAGTTCTTC
-	TRBV10-3	TRBJ2-3	-	CAISETLTGHTQYF	TGTGCCATCAGTGAAACCTTAACAGGGCACACGCAGTATTTT
-	TRBV19	TRBJ2-3	-	CASSRTYSTDTQYF	TGTGCCAGTAGCAGGACATATAGCACAGATACGCAGTATTTT
-	TRBV28	TRBJ2-7	TRBD2	CASRDVTSGWTYEQYF	TGTGCCAGCAGGGATGTGACTAGCGGGTGGACCTACGAGCAGTACTTC
-	TRBV7-3	TRBJ1-1	-	CASSSSGAGMNTEAFF	TGTGCCAGCAGCTCCTCGGGAGCAGGGATGAACACTGAAGCTTTCTTT
-	TRBV5-5	TRBJ2-3	-	CASSLQGADTQYF	TGTGCCAGCAGCTTGCAGGGCGCAGATACGCAGTATTTT
-	TRBV5-1	TRBJ1-1	-	CASGGGGGYTEAFF	TGCGCCAGCGGCGGGGGTGGAGGGTACACTGAAGCTTTCTTT
-	TRBV7-6	TRBJ2-2	TRBD1	CASSWDRGDTGELFF	TGTGCCAGCAGCTGGGACAGGGGTGACACCGGGGAGCTGTTTTTT
-	TRBV19	TRBJ1-2	-	CASSISRDFGGYTF	TGTGCCAGTAGTATCTCCAGGGACTTTGGTGGCTACACCTTC
few	TRBV7-2	TRBJ1-1	-	CASSLGRSGVTEAFF	TGTGCCAGCAGCTTAGGGAGGTCCGGGGTCACTGAAGCTTTCTTT
-	TRBV2	TRBJ1-2	-	CASNWGGYGYTF	TGTGCCAGCAATTGGGGCGGCTATGGCTACACCTTC
-	TRBV9	TRBJ2-3	TRBD1	CASSVFQGVEDTQYF	TGTGCCAGCAGCGTATTCCAGGGGGTCGAAGATACGCAGTATTTT
-	TRBV18	TRBJ1-1	TRBD1	CASSPRDRVSTEAFF	TGTGCCAGCTCACCCCGGGACAGGGTGAGCACTGAAGCTTTCTTT
once	TRBV7-9	TRBJ1-5	TRBD1	CASSSGTGMGQPQHF	TGTGCCAGCAGCTCCGGGACAGGGATGGGACAGCCCCAGCATTTT
-	TRBV3-1/TRBV3-2	TRBJ1-6	-	CASRYSYNSPLHF	TGTGCCAGCAGGTACTCCTATAATTCACCCCTCCACTTT
-	TRBV10-1	TRBJ2-1	TRBD1	CASSETRTGVNEQFF	TGCGCCAGCAGTGAGACGCGGACAGGGGTCAATGAGCAGTTCTTC
-	TRBV6-1	TRBJ2-1	TRBD2	CASSVTSGGTSQGNEQFF	TGTGCCAGCAGTGTTACTAGCGGGGGGACGTCACAGGGCAATGAGCAGTTCTTC
once	TRBV5-1	TRBJ1-5	-	CASSLDSGYQPQHF	TGCGCCAGCAGCTTGGACAGTGGGTATCAGCCCCAGCATTTT
-	TRBV5-5	TRBJ1-5	-	CASRLSVDQPQHF	TGTGCCAGCCGTTTATCGGTCGATCAGCCCCAGCATTTT
few	TRBV5-1	TRBJ1-2	-	CASSAGRVSDGYTF	TGCGCCAGCAGCGCCGGCAGGGTATCGGATGGCTACACCTTC
-	TRBV29-1	TRBJ1-3	TRBD1	CSVVAGGTSGNTIYF	TGCAGCGTTGTCGCAGGGGGGACGTCTGGAAACACCATATATTTT
-	TRBV6-6	TRBJ2-7	-	CASSFLTGVYEQYF	TGTGCCAGCAGTTTTCTGACCGGGGTCTACGAGCAGTACTTC
-	TRBV9	TRBJ2-7	TRBD1	CASSLTGVYEQYF	TGTGCCAGCAGCCTTACAGGGGTCTACGAGCAGTACTTC
-	TRBV28	TRBJ2-6	-	CASSLGETGANVLTF	TGTGCCAGCAGTTTAGGTGAGACTGGGGCCAACGTCCTGACTTTC
-	TRBV6-2/TRBV6-3	TRBJ2-6	TRBD1	CASSYFGDRGSGANVLTF	TGTGCCAGCAGTTACTTCGGGGACAGGGGATCCGGGGCCAACGTCCTGACTTTC
-	TRBV28	TRBJ2-3	TRBD2	CASIPPSGTDTQYF	TGTGCCAGCATCCCTCCTAGCGGGACTGATACGCAGTATTTT
once	TRBV7-2	TRBJ2-3	TRBD1	CASSGRTGPTDTQYF	TGTGCCAGCAGCGGTCGGACAGGGCCCACAGATACGCAGTATTTT